Below are 28 T cell receptor beta chains sequenced from a single sample in a study of early stage breast cancer tumors. Assay: immunoSEQ multiplex PCR; the TCRdb copy retains only in-frame clones and omits some. The sample holds fewer than 90,000 clones, approximately 79% seen once. The source material was blood. The receptors derive from a person between 55 and 70 years old with breast cancer.

This chain uses TRBV2 with TRBJ2-1, with D hard to call. The CDR3 covers 14 residues. Trimming shortened V by 6 bases and J by 0 bases, and 9 bases separated the two germline ends. CDR1 SNHLY and CDR2 FYNNEI come from the germline V gene. DNA for the CDR3: TGTGCCAGCAGCGGTGCCTACTCCTACAATGAGCAGTTCTTC. Translating gives CASSGAYSYNEQFF.

The CDR3 DNA reads as TGTGCCAGCAGCTTAAACAGGGAAACCGTCGACGAGCAGTACTTC. Residues: CASSLNRETVDEQYF. The genes are TRBV7-6 and TRBJ2-7; possibly TRBD1 for D (6 bases). The CDR3 length is 15 residues. From germline, CDR1 is SGHVS and CDR2 FNYEAQ. Between the trimmed V and J ends, which lost 2 bases and 5 bases, there was a span of 16 bases.

The chain couples TRBV4-2 to TRBJ1-1, with 7 positions matching TRBD1. Germline V CDR1 and CDR2: LGHNA, YNFKEQ. With V trimmed by 3 bases and J by 3 bases, 7 bases remained unmatched. There are 15 residues in the CDR3. CDR3 nucleotides: TGTGCCAGCAGCCACGGACAGGATGTCGACACTGAAGCTTTCTTT. This translates into CASSHGQDVDTEAFF.

The genes are TRBV29-1 and TRBJ2-5, with 10 bases matching TRBD2. The J segment lost 2 bases and the V segment lost 1 base, leaving 10 bases of the junction unmatched. The CDR3 sequence is 17 residues long. The germline V gene encodes CDR1 SQVTM and CDR2 ANQGSEA. CDR3 DNA sequence: TGCAGCGTTGAAGGATCTCTAGCGGGAGAGGGGCAAGAGACCCAGTACTTC. This gives the protein CSVEGSLAGEGQETQYF.

V and J are TRBV30 and TRBJ1-2, with TRBD1 identical over 7 bases. J lost 8 bases, V lost 5 bases, and 11 bases had no gene match. Germline V lookup: CDR1 GTSNPN, CDR2 SVGIG (reference sequence). This CDR3 is 13 amino acids long. DNA for the CDR3: TGTGCCTGGGCAGGGGGGGGAGAACTCGGCTACACCTTC. This encodes CAWAGGGELGYTF.

The gene calls are TRBV7-9 and TRBJ1-2, with 8 bases that match TRBD1. The V segment lost 5 bases and the J segment 2 bases; nucleotides outside the gene matches: 7. Germline CDR1 is SEHNR and CDR2 is FQNEAQ (reference sequence). The CDR3 contains 15 residues. The CDR3 is CASSTGTGLNYGYTF. CDR3 bases: TGTGCCAGCAGCACTGGGACAGGACTAAACTATGGCTACACCTTC.

This rearrangement joins TRBV6-6 to TRBJ2-3, with TRBD2 identical over 7 bases. With V trimmed by 0 bases and J by 6 bases, 9 bases remained unmatched. The CDR3 contains 16 residues. Germline values: CDR1 MNHNY, CDR2 SVGAGI (reference sequence). CDR3 sequence: CASSYSSTSIMDTQYF. CDR3 coding DNA: TGTGCCAGCAGTTACTCCTCGACTAGCATCATGGATACGCAGTATTTT.

The chain has TRBV4-1 and TRBJ2-2; TRBD2 aligns across 8 bases. J gave up 5 bases and V 1 base, and 6 bases lay outside the gene matches. The CDR3 contains 16 residues. Germline V gene sequence: CDR1 MGHRA, CDR2 YSYEKL. The CDR3 DNA sequence: TGCGCCAGCAGCCAAGGGGCGGGGGGTCGGACCGGGGAGCTGTTTTTT. Its translation is CASSQGAGGRTGELFF.

This clone has more than one count but fewer than ten. The V call is TRBV27, the J call TRBJ2-7, with 7 bases aligning to TRBD1. In germline, CDR1 is MNHEY, CDR2 SMNVEV (reference sequence). The CDR3 runs 12 residues. J lost 6 bases, V lost 5 bases, and 4 bases had no gene match. The CDR3 loop reads CASSPTGSEQYF. CDR3 DNA: TGTGCCAGCAGTCCGACAGGGTCCGAGCAGTACTTC.

The rearrangement uses TRBV19 and TRBJ2-7; 10 bases match TRBD2. The CDR3 extends over 14 amino acids. Germline V gives CDR1 LNHDA, CDR2 SQIVND (reference sequence). The trim removed 4 bases at V and 0 bases at J, leaving 0 bases unmatched. The CDR3 coding sequence is TGTGCCAGTAGTAGGACTAGCGGCTCCTACGAGCAGTACTTC. Its protein is CASSRTSGSYEQYF.

The chain is built from TRBV5-6 and TRBJ2-3; D not certain. Per the germline V gene, CDR1 is SGHDT and CDR2 is YYEEEE. Trimming cost V 2 bases and J 0 bases, with 13 bases left between them. CDR3 length: 16 residues. The CDR3 bases are TGTGCCAGCAGCTTCTCGGCCAGAGCTAGCACAGATACGCAGTATTTT. Its translation: CASSFSARASTDTQYF.

The chain joins TRBV13 to TRBJ2-5; D may be TRBD1 or TRBD2 (5 bases each). With 4 bases removed from V and 4 bases from J, the gap between germline ends came to 10 bases. CDR1 is PRHDT, CDR2 FYEKMQ, per germline (reference sequence). CDR3 length: 13 residues. CDR3 DNA sequence: TGTGCCAGCAGCTGGGGACCGGGAGAGACCCAGTACTTC. Translating gives CASSWGPGETQYF.

This clone was recorded a few times. This chain joins TRBV6-1 and TRBJ2-5, with TRBD2 matching over 7 bases. Germline-derived CDR1 and CDR2 are MNHNS and SASEGT. This CDR3 spans 13 amino acids. V was pared by 8 bases and J by 4 bases, with 7 bases of the junction left unmatched. The CDR3 here is CASEGGRRETQYF. The CDR3 nucleotides read TGTGCCAGCGAGGGAGGGAGGAGAGAGACCCAGTACTTC.

This rearrangement joins TRBV9 to TRBJ1-1; 7 positions match TRBD1. The CDR3 is 16 residues long. Germline values: CDR1 SGDLS, CDR2 YYNGEE. Germline trimming cut 4 bases from V and 2 bases from J; bases unmatched to any gene: 11. Here the CDR3 DNA reads TGTGCCAGCAGCACCTTGGAGACAGGGCAAAACACTGAAGCTTTCTTT. Its protein product is CASSTLETGQNTEAFF.

CDR3 nucleotides: TGTGCCACCGGACAGAACACTGAAGCTTTCTTT. Protein: CATGQNTEAFF. The gene calls are TRBV10-3 and TRBJ1-1; tentative D call: TRBD1 (5 bases). Germline lookup yields CDR1 ENHRY and CDR2 SYGVKD. V was pared by 10 bases and J by 1 base, with 7 bases between. CDR3 size: 11 residues.

V gene TRBV19 combines with J gene TRBJ2-1, with 9 bases that match TRBD2. The CDR3 is 14 amino acids. Germline V gene data show CDR1 as LNHDA and CDR2 as SQIVND (reference sequence). V shed 4 bases and J 4 bases; nucleotides not matched to a gene: 2. CDR3 in amino acids: CASSTLAGYNEQFF. In DNA, the CDR3 is TGTGCCAGTAGTACCCTAGCGGGGTACAATGAGCAGTTCTTC.

This clone has only a few counts. V is TRBV19 and J is TRBJ2-3, with 10 bases matching TRBD1. The germline V gene encodes CDR1 LNHDA and CDR2 SQIVND (reference sequence). The CDR3 has 13 amino acids. The CDR3 bases are TGTGTCACCGACAGGGGGCGCACAGATACGCAGTATTTT. Amino acid sequence: CVTDRGRTDTQYF.

The chain combines TRBV19 with TRBJ2-5; 10 nucleotides line up with TRBD1. Germline CDR1 and CDR2: LNHDA and SQIVND (reference sequence). The V segment lost 5 bases and the J segment 5 bases; nucleotides outside the gene matches: 5. This CDR3 is 14 amino acids long. The CDR3 sequence is CASSPGQGRETQYF. As DNA, the CDR3 is TGTGCCAGTAGTCCGGGACAGGGGAGGGAGACCCAGTACTTC.

The chain uses TRBV7-2 and TRBJ2-3, with D perhaps matching TRBD1 or TRBD2 (5 bases each). From germline, CDR1 is SGHTA and CDR2 FQGNSA. The CDR3 totals 14 residues. Trimming cost V 4 bases and J 4 bases, with 12 bases left between them. The CDR3 region is CASSWGSKSDTQYF. The CDR3 DNA follows: TGTGCCAGCAGCTGGGGGAGTAAATCAGATACGCAGTATTTT.

This clone showed up just a few times. The genes are TRBV5-1 and TRBJ1-2; 9 nucleotides agree with TRBD1. Germline V CDR1 and CDR2: SGHRS, YFSETQ. The CDR3 spans 13 residues. After removal of 2 bases from V and 8 bases from J, the junction contained 4 bases not matched to a gene. As DNA, the CDR3 is TGCGCCAGCAGCTTAGGGACAGGGTTAGGCTACACCTTC. Translating gives CASSLGTGLGYTF. Drawing the rest from reference TRBV5-1 and TRBJ1-2, the complete variable domain is KAGVTQTPRYLIKTRGQQVTLSCSPISGHRSVSWYQQTPGQGLQFLFEYFSETQRNKGNFPGRFSGRQFSNSRSEMNVSTLELGDSALYLCASSLGTGLGYTFGSGTRLTVV.

The rearrangement joins TRBV2 to TRBJ2-2, with D uncertain. CDR3 length: 14 amino acids. The germline V gene encodes CDR1 SNHLY and CDR2 FYNNEI. With 8 bases removed from V and 3 bases from J, the gap between germline ends came to 13 bases. CDR3 DNA sequence: TGTGCCAGCCGTTCCTCCCGGGACACCGGGGAGCTGTTTTTT. Its protein is CASRSSRDTGELFF.

The chain joins TRBV28 to TRBJ1-3; D gene unclear. CDR3 size: 14 residues. CDR1 is MDHEN and CDR2 is SYDVKM in the germline V gene. V was trimmed by 3 bases and J by 8 bases, leaving 14 bases between them. The CDR3 loop reads CASSFVGKSDTIYF. For the CDR3, the DNA is TGTGCCAGCAGTTTTGTGGGAAAGAGCGACACCATATATTTT.

This chain joins TRBV5-1 and TRBJ1-3; D is undetermined. The V gene's germline CDR1 is SGHRS and CDR2 YFSETQ. The CDR3 is 14 amino acids. V dropped 1 base and J dropped 0 bases, with 5 bases sitting between them. The CDR3 DNA is TGCGCCAGCAGCTTGACAGCCTCTGGAAACACCATATATTTT. It is translated as CASSLTASGNTIYF.

This clone was observed once. The chain combines TRBV19 with TRBJ2-5; D not resolved. Trimming took 6 bases from V and 3 from J, leaving 14 bases between them. There are 14 residues in the CDR3. From germline, CDR1 is LNHDA and CDR2 SQIVND (reference sequence). As DNA, the CDR3 is TGTGCCAGTAGCGACTGGAATTCGGAAGAGACCCAGTACTTC. Amino acids: CASSDWNSEETQYF. The full variable domain, in which reference TRBV19 and TRBJ2-5 provide the parts outside the CDR3, is DGGITQSPKYLFRKEGQNVTLSCEQNLNHDAMYWYRQDPGQGLRLIYYSQIVNDFQKGDIAEGYSVSREKKESFPLTVTSAQKNPTAFYLCASSDWNSEETQYFGPGTRLLVL.

This clone showed up just a few times. V and J are TRBV2 and TRBJ2-5, with D perhaps matching TRBD2 (6 bases). The V and J ends lost 10 bases and 0 bases respectively, with 9 bases between them. This CDR3 contains 12 residues. Germline CDR1 reads SNHLY; CDR2 reads FYNNEI. CDR3 in amino acids: CATGTYQETQYF. CDR3 bases: TGTGCCACTGGGACTTACCAAGAGACCCAGTACTTC. The entire variable domain, with the rest obtained from reference TRBV2 and TRBJ2-5, is as follows: EPEVTQTPSHQVTQMGQEVILRCVPISNHLYFYWYRQILGQKVEFLVSFYNNEISEKSEIFDDQFSVERPDGSNFTLKIRSTKLEDSAMYFCATGTYQETQYFGPGTRLLVL.

The chain carries TRBV11-2 and TRBJ2-5, with 7 bases identical to TRBD2. Trimming at V came to 6 bases and at J to 4 bases, leaving 5 bases not matched to a gene. In germline, CDR1 is SGHAT, CDR2 FQNNGV. The CDR3 runs 13 residues. CDR3 in amino acids: CASSSPGGETQYF. The CDR3, as DNA: TGTGCCAGCAGTTCGCCGGGGGGAGAGACCCAGTACTTC.

The genes are TRBV10-3 and TRBJ2-1, with TRBD2 matching 11 bases. The CDR3 has 12 amino acids. The V and J ends lost 11 bases and 7 bases, in that order; junction bases with no gene match: 4. Germline V lookup: CDR1 ENHRY, CDR2 SYGVKD. The CDR3 DNA sequence: TGTGCCGGTAGCGGGGGGGGGAATGAGCAGTTCTTC. Its protein product is CAGSGGGNEQFF.

The chain links TRBV5-1 to TRBJ2-5; tentatively, D is TRBD2 (7 bases). CDR1 and CDR2 from the germline V gene are SGHRS and YFSETQ. There are 14 residues in the CDR3. V was pared by 4 bases and J by 4 bases, with 14 bases between. The CDR3 DNA sequence: TGCGCCAGCAGCCCGGCGGGGGCCGGAGAGACCCAGTACTTC. Its translation is CASSPAGAGETQYF.